This T cell receptor (beta chain) was sequenced in a study of T cells in Graves' hyperthyroidism and ophthalmopathy. Study-level points and caveats: Before onset, by a median of around six months, the model predicted ophthalmopathy.

CDR1 MDHEN and CDR2 SYDVKM come from the germline V gene. The ends were cut back, 3 bases at V and 4 bases at J, with 15 bases in the middle. There are 16 residues in the CDR3. TCR beta CDR3 regions were amplified from RNA transcripts. Initially, a first-round RT-PCR of the TCR CDR3 employed the HTBI primer set. Each CDR3 protein is one row after TCRdb ran MiXCR on the multiplex PCR reads. The sample contains hundreds of thousands of distinct CDR3 sequences, more than 11% of which appear only once. The diagnostic basis comprised clinical symptoms, serum thyroxine and TRAb, thyroid ultrasound and orbital computed tomography. This clonotype was observed at least ten times. What it recognizes is unknown.

The rearrangement joins TRBV28 to TRBJ2-2; D may match TRBD1 or TRBD2 (5 bases each). This clonotype was obtained from a woman aged 25 to 39 with Graves' hyperthyroidism that later progressed to Graves' ophthalmopathy. Specimen: blood. The CDR3 loop reads CASSFYGPGGTGELFF. DNA of the CDR3: TGTGCCAGCAGTTTTTACGGCCCTGGGGGCACCGGGGAGCTGTTTTTT.